This TCR beta chain was identified during a study of T cell responses to AZD1222 COVID-19 vaccine (TCRdb year 2021). In terms of the full investigation: AZD1222 recipients given second doses at about 4 weeks or at about 12 weeks were pooled, since spike-specific TCR depth and breadth were not found to differ between the two schedules. TCR sequencing was performed for approximately 240 trial participants, of whom roughly 200 were given two doses of AZD1222 and around 25 were given two doses of MenACWY control vaccine. Trial participants were enrolled into age subgroups of 18-55, 56-69 and 70-plus years, which contained 148, 28 and 57 TCR-sequenced participants, respectively.

The CDR3 regions of human TCRbeta chains were analyzed by immunosequencing. For the original study's pipeline: TCRs in the repertoires were compared against a reference library of SARS-CoV-2-specific TCRs that had been generated with the MIRA antigen-specificity platform. Breadth was defined as the fraction of unique TCRs that were SARS-CoV-2-associated. Depth was defined as the fraction of total T cells that were SARS-CoV-2-associated. Using the MIRA data, every spike-specific TCR was mapped to the spike region that the TCR reacted to and assigned to either a CD4 or a CD8 class. Log10-transformed breadth and depth values were compared by one-way ANOVA with Sidak's multiple comparisons tests. Sourced from immuneACCESS, this table was stored by TCRdb with only in-frame sequences that have V and J called. A share of the clones is absent; for the studies checked, an unresolved V gene accounts for under half, and the remainder has no known explanation. V and J calls and clone size are copied from that table; D and trimming were computed from the DNA. For this sample there are some 150,000 clones; 85% to 90% appear just once. The top ten constitute about 1.5% of the sample.

The time point label corresponds to: baseline before first vaccination. Vaccinee samples were obtained from the UK trials COV001 and COV002, which included a single-blind randomized controlled phase 2/3 trial of AZD1222 (ChAdOx1 nCoV-19) in healthy adults. For TCRbeta chain sequencing, PBMC samples were collected from trial participants at day 0 and at day 28 after the second dose. Between the V and J ends, shortened by 1 base and 2 bases respectively, the junction contains 6 bases. The CDR3 numbers 14 residues from cysteine through phenylalanine. The kept DNA is CDR3 alone, 42 bases in frame from the first base. The germline V gene (reference sequence) provides CDR1 LGHDT and CDR2 YNNKEL. The investigation overall reported the following: Reportedly, almost half of the unique spike-specific TCRs recognized epitopes lying outside the regions that are mutated in the B.1.351 and B.1.1.7 variants. Most participants were white British and females outnumbered males, and the authors suggested that clonal diversity may have been underestimated. Because no day 14 peak-response samples were available, repertoires were characterized only after the peak T cell response. In the small 56-69-year group, the increase in depth fell short of significance, most likely because of low power. Conclusions about previously exposed vaccinees are limited, since just five to seven AZD1222 recipients were seropositive for SARS-CoV-2 at baseline. Vaccine-associated CD4 TCRs spanned the whole spike protein, with dominant responses in regions 160-218 and 743-854. After two AZD1222 doses, both the breadth and the depth of spike-specific TCRs were significantly higher than at day 0 and than in MenACWY recipients.

Points on this clone: Its antigen specificity is not known. Base qualities are not provided; no much larger clone lies one nucleotide away.

Recombination joined TRBV3-1 (or the pseudogene TRBV3-2) with TRBJ1-5, with no D gene named confidently. This TCR derives from an adult in good health. Sample: peripheral blood, taken on day 0 of AZD1222 vaccination. The encoded CDR3 is CASSQGQGNQPQHF. In nucleotides, the sequence is TGTGCCAGCAGCCAAGGACAAGGCAATCAGCCCCAGCATTTT.